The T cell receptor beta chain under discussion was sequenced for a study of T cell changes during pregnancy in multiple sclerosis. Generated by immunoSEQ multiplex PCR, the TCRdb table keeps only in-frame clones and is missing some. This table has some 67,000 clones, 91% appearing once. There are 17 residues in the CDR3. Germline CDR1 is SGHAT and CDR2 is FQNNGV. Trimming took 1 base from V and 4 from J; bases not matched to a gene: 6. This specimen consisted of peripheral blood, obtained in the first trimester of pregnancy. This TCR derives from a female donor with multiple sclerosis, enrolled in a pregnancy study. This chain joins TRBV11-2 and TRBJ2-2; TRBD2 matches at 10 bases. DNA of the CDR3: TGTGCCAGCAGCTTAGGGTCTAGCGGGGGAATCACCGGGGAGCTGTTTTTT. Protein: CASSLGSSGGITGELFF.